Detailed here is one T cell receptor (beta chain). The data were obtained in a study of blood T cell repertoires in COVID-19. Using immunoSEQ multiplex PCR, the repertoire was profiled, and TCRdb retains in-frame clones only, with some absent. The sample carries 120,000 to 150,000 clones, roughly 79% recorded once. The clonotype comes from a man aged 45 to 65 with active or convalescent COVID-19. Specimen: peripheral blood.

Here the CDR3 DNA reads TGCGCCAGCAGCTTGTCCGGCGGCGGTGGAAACACCATATATTTT. The encoded protein is CASSLSGGGGNTIYF. The chain employs TRBV5-1 and TRBJ1-3; D unclear. Germline assignment: CDR1 SGHRS and CDR2 YFSETQ. The CDR3 length is 15 residues. The V end lost 1 base, the J end lost 3 bases, and 11 bases lay between the germline ends.